These 15 T cell receptor beta chains came from one sample sequenced in a study of PD-1 blockade in mismatch repair-deficient tumors. The table came from immunoSEQ multiplex PCR; TCRdb's copy has only in-frame clones and leaves some out. The sample yields 76,000 or so clones, roughly 80% seen once. Source: peripheral blood, taken 44 weeks after starting pembrolizumab. These receptors came from an adult with mismatch repair-deficient cancer.

The rearrangement links TRBV7-9 to TRBJ1-5; D is perhaps TRBD1 (5 bases). V was clipped by 1 base and J by 2 bases, with 9 bases between them. The CDR3 extends over 15 amino acids. In germline, CDR1 is SEHNR, CDR2 FQNEAQ (reference sequence). Here the CDR3 DNA reads TGTGCCAGCAGCTTAGGCAGGGAGGGCAATCAGCCCCAGCATTTT. This sequence encodes CASSLGREGNQPQHF.

This rearrangement joins TRBV10-3 to TRBJ1-5; the D is unclear. Trimming removed 0 bases from V and 4 bases from J, with 10 bases in between. The germline gives CDR1 ENHRY, CDR2 SYGVKD. CDR3 length: 15 amino acids. CDR3 nucleotides: TGTGCCATCAGTGAGTCGAAGTTGGGGAATCAGCCCCAGCATTTT. It translates to CAISESKLGNQPQHF.

This chain joins TRBV6-5 and TRBJ2-2; 8 bases map to TRBD1. This CDR3 is 15 amino acids long. Germline CDR1 and CDR2: MNHEY and SVGAGI. Trimming cost V 0 bases and J 7 bases; bases outside gene matches: 4. The CDR3 DNA is TGTGCCAGCAGTTACTCCAGACAGGGGAGCGGGGAGCTGTTTTTT. Its translation: CASSYSRQGSGELFF.

The J gene is TRBJ1-2, the V gene TRBV18; possible D gene TRBD1, 6 bases. Germline CDR1 reads KGHSH; CDR2 reads LQKENI. Trimming pared 1 base from V and 5 bases from J, leaving 23 bases between. This CDR3 contains 18 residues. CDR3 sequence (DNA): TGTGCCAGCTCACCACTGGGGAGACAGGCCAACATTCATTATGGCTACACCTTC. This encodes CASSPLGRQANIHYGYTF.

This clone came up a few times. The genes are TRBV20-1 and TRBJ2-5; D remains ambiguous. The V gene's germline CDR1 is DFQATT and CDR2 SNEGSKA (reference sequence). The CDR3 has 11 amino acids. With 8 bases removed from V and 5 bases from J, the gap between germline ends came to 12 bases. The CDR3 protein is CSPGVVETQYF. The CDR3 nucleotides read TGCAGTCCAGGAGTAGTGGAGACCCAGTACTTC.

The rearrangement uses TRBV18 and TRBJ1-3; D is unclear. This CDR3 is built from 14 residues. Germline CDR1 KGHSH, CDR2 LQKENI. Trimming cost V 2 bases and J 0 bases, with 5 bases left between them. The CDR3 nucleotides read TGTGCCAGCTCACCAGAGGGCTCTGGAAACACCATATATTTT. This encodes CASSPEGSGNTIYF. The whole variable domain, filled in from reference TRBV18 and TRBJ1-3, reads NAGVMQNPRHLVRRRGQEARLRCSPMKGHSHVYWYRQLPEEGLKFMVYLQKENIIDESGMPKERFSAEFPKEGPSILRIQQVVRGDSAAYFCASSPEGSGNTIYFGEGSWLTVV.

The chain employs TRBV25-1 and TRBJ2-1; no firm D call. The CDR3 has 13 amino acids. V lost 1 base and J lost 8, with 9 bases in between. Germline lookup yields CDR1 MGHDK and CDR2 SYGVNS. CDR3 sequence (DNA): TGTGCCAGCAGTGAATCGGGTGGAGATGAGCAGTTCTTC. It yields the protein CASSESGGDEQFF.

The chain couples TRBV6-5 to TRBJ1-1; D gene uncertain. The CDR3 is made up of 15 amino acids. V lost 2 bases to trimming and J lost 1 base, with 11 bases between them. CDR1 and CDR2 (germline): MNHEY, SVGAGI. CDR3 region: CASSYPGVRNTEAFF. The CDR3 nucleotides read TGTGCCAGCAGTTACCCCGGGGTAAGGAACACTGAAGCTTTCTTT.

The chain links TRBV9 to TRBJ1-2; no clear D gene. V gave up 0 bases and J gave up 4 bases, with 4 bases separating them. CDR3 size: 12 residues. The germline V gene encodes CDR1 SGDLS and CDR2 YYNGEE. CDR3 DNA sequence: TGTGCCAGCAGCGTAGATATCTATGGCTACACCTTC. The encoded protein is CASSVDIYGYTF. Together with reference TRBV9 and TRBJ1-2, the CDR3 gives the full variable domain: DSGVTQTPKHLITATGQRVTLRCSPRSGDLSVYWYQQSLDQGLQFLIQYYNGEERAKGNILERFSAQQFPDLHSELNLSSLELGDSALYFCASSVDIYGYTFGSGTRLTVV.

The V call is TRBV6-5, the J call TRBJ2-1; the match to TRBD2 covers 8 bases. The CDR3 consists of 15 residues. Germline V gene sequence: CDR1 MNHEY, CDR2 SVGAGI. V was pared by 6 bases and J by 9 bases, with 13 bases of the junction left unmatched. In DNA form, the CDR3 reads TGTGCCAGCAGAGGAGCGGGAGCCGGTGGTTTTGAGCAGTTCTTC. It specifies CASRGAGAGGFEQFF.

The chain couples TRBV5-1 to TRBJ2-7, with a possible D match to TRBD2 (6 bases). Trimming took 3 bases from V and 4 from J, leaving 23 bases between them. The CDR3 has 17 amino acids. CDR1 is SGHRS, CDR2 YFSETQ, per germline. The CDR3 nucleotides are TGCGCCAGCAGCTGGCGGGATGAGAGGGCCATAAGATACGAGCAGTACTTC. It encodes CASSWRDERAIRYEQYF.

The chain couples TRBV27 to TRBJ2-2, with unresolved D. V was cut by 7 bases and J by 4 bases, with 13 bases left in between. Looked up from germline, CDR1 is MNHEY and CDR2 is SMNVEV (reference sequence). The CDR3 runs 14 residues. In nucleotides, the CDR3 is TGTGCCAGCACCTTATTAGGGTCCACCGGGGAGCTGTTTTTT. Protein: CASTLLGSTGELFF.

This clone was found a few times. V is TRBV6-6 and J is TRBJ2-7; maybe TRBD2 (6 bases). Per the germline V gene, CDR1 is MNHNY and CDR2 is SVGAGI (reference sequence). Trimming pared 2 bases from V and 6 bases from J, leaving 11 bases between. The CDR3 is 13 amino acids. This chain's CDR3 is CASSYQSGGEQYF. For the CDR3, the DNA is TGTGCCAGCAGTTACCAATCCGGGGGCGAGCAGTACTTC.

V gene TRBV5-6 combines with J gene TRBJ1-5; D ambiguous. Germline assignment: CDR1 SGHDT and CDR2 YYEEEE. V was shortened by 1 base and J by 2 bases, with 10 bases between the two germline ends. The CDR3 is made up of 15 amino acids. The CDR3 region is CASSLRGLRNQPQHF. DNA of the CDR3: TGTGCCAGCAGCTTGAGAGGGTTGCGCAATCAGCCCCAGCATTTT.

The genes are TRBV4-1 and TRBJ2-1; D remains unclear. The ends were cut back, 1 base at V and 5 bases at J, with 12 bases in the middle. Per the germline V gene, CDR1 is MGHRA and CDR2 is YSYEKL. This CDR3 has 15 residues. DNA for the CDR3: TGCGCCAGCAGCCAAGTCCGGCTAGAACACAATGAGCAGTTCTTC. Amino acid sequence: CASSQVRLEHNEQFF.